The entry below describes one TCR beta chain. These data are taken from a study of blood T cell repertoires in COVID-19. Study-level information: There were acute and convalescent COVID-19 samples, and they came from the United States, Italy and Spain. T cells, B-cell-depleted T cells, or PBMCs supplied cDNA or gDNA.

The assay was immunoSEQ multiplex PCR, and TCRdb's table has in-frame clones only and misses some. The profile shows approximately 89,000 clones, just under 80% of them singletons. Germline V gene lookup returns CDR1 SGHAT and CDR2 FQNNGV. The CDR3 runs 14 residues. V gave up 0 bases and J gave up 1 base, with 4 bases separating them. This sequence joins TRBV11-2 and TRBJ1-3, with D uncertain. The source is a man between 65 and 85 years old with COVID-19, enrolled during active disease. The sequenced sample consisted of peripheral blood. The DNA of the CDR3 is TGTGCCAGCAGCTTAGACCAATCTGGAAACACCATATATTTT. This codes for CASSLDQSGNTIYF.